Below are 31 T cell receptor beta chains sequenced from a single sample in a study of siplizumab effects on memory and regulatory T cells. Clones were read by immunoSEQ multiplex PCR, and TCRdb kept only the in-frame ones, dropping some. The sample holds about 110,000 clones, around 90% seen once. The sample taken for sequencing was Tregs sorted from blood. Receptors originate from a human donor in good health.

The chain joins TRBV19 to TRBJ2-3; 7 nucleotides agree with TRBD1. The CDR3 extends over 16 amino acids. CDR1 and CDR2 (germline): LNHDA, SQIVND (reference sequence). Losses at the gene ends were 2 bases for V and 2 bases for J; bases not matched to a gene: 7. CDR3 nucleotides: TGTGCCAGTAGTATACAGGGGGTCCGGTCCACAGATACGCAGTATTTT. Residues: CASSIQGVRSTDTQYF.

The gene calls are TRBV6-6 and TRBJ2-7, with D maybe TRBD1 (5 bases). Germline-derived CDR1 and CDR2 are MNHNY and SVGAGI (reference sequence). The CDR3 length is 13 residues. The V end was cut by 6 bases, the J end by 4 bases, with 13 bases between. Written as DNA, the CDR3 is TGTGCCAGCAGGGACCTAACAGGATACGAGCAGTACTTC. It specifies CASRDLTGYEQYF.

The chain carries TRBV14 and TRBJ2-5; perhaps TRBD2 as D (7 bases). Trimming cost V 4 bases and J 4 bases, with 16 bases left between them. CDR1 is SGHDN and CDR2 is FVKESK in the germline V gene. The CDR3 is 15 residues long. CDR3 nucleotides: TGTGCCAGCAGCCGCACCCCGGGGGGCCGAGAGACCCAGTACTTC. Translated: CASSRTPGGRETQYF.

This chain connects TRBV7-2 to TRBJ2-2, with 8 positions matching TRBD1. In germline, CDR1 is SGHTA, CDR2 FQGNSA. Unmatched junction bases numbered 2, after V lost 5 bases and J lost 3 bases. The CDR3 length is 14 residues. The CDR3 loop is CASSGTGYTGELFF. The CDR3 bases are TGTGCCAGCAGCGGGACAGGATACACCGGGGAGCTGTTTTTT.

V and J are TRBV11-2 and TRBJ2-2, with 9 bases matching TRBD2. The CDR3 spans 15 residues. Unmatched junction bases numbered 7, after V lost 6 bases and J lost 5 bases. In germline, CDR1 is SGHAT, CDR2 FQNNGV. CDR3 nucleotide sequence: TGTGCCAGCAGACCCGGACTAGCGATTACCGGGGAGCTGTTTTTT. This gives the protein CASRPGLAITGELFF.

The rearrangement uses TRBV9 and TRBJ2-5, with D hard to call. The end of the DNA is better explained by TRBJ2-7, so the J call may be wrong. Germline lookup yields CDR1 SGDLS and CDR2 YYNGEE. The CDR3 consists of 14 residues. CDR3 amino acids: CASSVSARSYEQYF. CDR3 DNA sequence: TGTGCCAGCAGCGTATCGGCACGCTCCTACGAGCAGTACTTC.

V is TRBV6-6 and J is TRBJ2-7; 9 nucleotides line up with TRBD2. The junction had 5 bases not matched to a gene; V was cut back by 3 bases and J by 5 bases. The CDR3 extends over 14 amino acids. CDR1 is MNHNY, CDR2 SVGAGI, per germline (reference sequence). This chain's CDR3 is CASSYGASGNEQYF. CDR3 nucleotides: TGTGCCAGCAGTTATGGGGCTAGCGGGAACGAGCAGTACTTC.

V and J are TRBV18 and TRBJ1-4; unclear D gene. The CDR3 has 15 residues. The germline V and J ends were trimmed by 2 bases and 0 bases, with 7 bases remaining between them. Germline V gene data show CDR1 as KGHSH and CDR2 as LQKENI. The CDR3 reads CASSPSTATNEKLFF. The CDR3 DNA reads as TGTGCCAGCTCACCATCGACGGCAACTAATGAAAAACTGTTTTTT.

About this clone: Other DNA sequences of this sample code for an identical CDR3. The chain joins TRBV12-5 to TRBJ1-5; no reliable D call. The V and J ends lost 6 bases and 2 bases respectively, with 23 bases between them. CDR1 is LGHNT and CDR2 is FRNRAP in the germline V gene. This CDR3 has 18 amino acids. This CDR3 is CASGLTRTSDRGNQPQHF. The CDR3 DNA sequence: TGTGCTAGTGGCTTGACGCGGACCTCCGATCGGGGCAATCAGCCCCAGCATTTT.

The chain employs TRBV28 and TRBJ2-7, with TRBD2 matching over 7 bases. CDR3 length: 13 amino acids. Germline trimming cut 8 bases from V and 2 bases from J; bases unmatched to any gene: 6. Germline loops: CDR1 MDHEN, CDR2 SYDVKM. CDR3: CASQTSLTYEQYF. The CDR3 bases are TGTGCCAGCCAGACTAGCTTGACCTACGAGCAGTACTTC.

The chain carries TRBV15 and TRBJ2-5; 8 positions agree with TRBD1. The V gene's germline CDR1 is LNHNV and CDR2 YYDKDF (reference sequence). The CDR3 length is 14 residues. J lost 5 bases, V lost 7 bases, and 9 bases had no gene match. The DNA for the CDR3 is TGTGCCACCACCTCAGGGGGCTCTTTTGAGACCCAGTACTTC. Translating gives CATTSGGSFETQYF.

The chain combines TRBV5-4 with TRBJ2-7; 8 bases line up with TRBD1. Germline CDR1 reads SGHNT; CDR2 reads YYREEE (reference sequence). V lost 2 bases to trimming and J lost 3 bases; unmatched junction nucleotides: 4. The CDR3 consists of 14 residues. The DNA for the CDR3 is TGTGCCAGCAGCTTCGGACAGGGAGGCTACGAGCAGTACTTC. It codes for CASSFGQGGYEQYF.

The table lists this clone with a count of one. This chain connects TRBV2 to TRBJ2-3, with 8 bases that match TRBD2. V lost 9 bases to trimming and J lost 5 bases; unmatched junction nucleotides: 10. Germline lookup yields CDR1 SNHLY and CDR2 FYNNEI. CDR3 length: 14 amino acids. CDR3 region: CASQMNLAGDTQYF. In DNA, the CDR3 is TGTGCCAGTCAAATGAACCTAGCGGGAGATACGCAGTATTTT.

In DNA, the CDR3 is TGTGCTAGGGGTCCCTTACAGGGCTCTGGGGCCAACGTCCTGACTTTC. This gives the protein CARGPLQGSGANVLTF. The chain couples TRBV12-5 to TRBJ2-6; tentatively, D is TRBD1 (6 bases). The CDR3 extends over 16 amino acids. V lost 9 bases and J lost 0, with 15 bases in between. CDR1 LGHNT and CDR2 FRNRAP come from the germline V gene.

The chain recombines TRBV7-8 with TRBJ2-7, with a tentative D call TRBD2 (6 bases). Germline V gene sequence: CDR1 SGHVS, CDR2 FQNEAQ. Trimming stripped 3 bases from V and 6 bases from J, with 24 bases between. The CDR3 consists of 17 residues. CDR3 region: CASSFEALAFNFLEQYF. Here the CDR3 DNA reads TGTGCCAGCAGCTTTGAAGCTCTAGCGTTTAATTTCCTCGAGCAGTACTTC.

The chain couples TRBV25-1 to TRBJ1-3; possible D gene TRBD1, 5 bases. CDR1 MGHDK and CDR2 SYGVNS come from the germline V gene. This CDR3 contains 14 residues. Deletions cut 8 bases from V and 6 bases from J, with 17 bases between. The CDR3 here is CASHDRDRKNTIYF. The CDR3 coding sequence is TGTGCCAGCCATGACCGGGACCGTAAAAACACCATATATTTT.

CDR3 protein: CASSPWTSEETQYF. In DNA form, the CDR3 reads TGTGCCAGCAGCCCCTGGACTAGCGAAGAGACCCAGTACTTC. V usage is TRBV7-9 and J usage is TRBJ2-5; 9 nucleotides agree with TRBD2. V gave up 5 bases and J gave up 3 bases; unmatched junction bases: 4. Germline V CDR1 and CDR2: SEHNR, FQNEAQ (reference sequence). The CDR3 is 14 residues long.

The rearrangement links TRBV29-1 to TRBJ1-2, with D perhaps TRBD1 (5 bases). CDR3 length: 14 residues. Germline CDR1 is SQVTM and CDR2 is ANQGSEA. V was clipped by 4 bases and J by 12 bases, with 24 bases between them. The CDR3 protein is CSVARVVGAVQDTF. CDR3 sequence (DNA): TGCAGCGTTGCCCGTGTTGTCGGGGCGGTTCAGGACACCTTC.

This clone was picked up one time. The V gene is TRBV18, the J gene TRBJ2-3; tentatively, D is TRBD1 or TRBD2 (5 bases each). Trimming removed 0 bases at V and 0 bases at J, with 13 bases between. Germline V gene sequence: CDR1 KGHSH, CDR2 LQKENI. The CDR3 length is 17 residues. The CDR3 bases are TGTGCCAGCTCACCACCGGGACGGAGATCTAGCACAGATACGCAGTATTTT. It encodes CASSPPGRRSSTDTQYF.

The V gene is TRBV7-2, the J gene TRBJ2-1; 8 bases line up with TRBD2. The germline V gene has CDR1 SGHTA and CDR2 FQGNSA. The CDR3 is 17 residues long. J was trimmed by 8 bases and V by 3 bases; bases with no gene match: 15. The CDR3, as DNA: TGTGCCAGCAGCTTCTCCCTGTCGGGGGGGGCCCCTTATGAGCAGTTCTTC. This sequence encodes CASSFSLSGGAPYEQFF. Drawing the rest from reference TRBV7-2 and TRBJ2-1, the complete variable domain is GAGVSQSPSNKVTEKGKDVELRCDPISGHTALYWYRQSLGQGLEFLIYFQGNSAPDKSGLPSDRFSAERTGGSVSTLTIQRTQQEDSAVYLCASSFSLSGGAPYEQFFGPGTRLTVL.

This rearrangement joins TRBV5-5 to TRBJ1-1; D may be TRBD1 (5 bases). Deletions cut 2 bases from V and 3 bases from J, with 14 bases between. CDR3 length equals 15 residues. Looked up from germline, CDR1 is SGHKS and CDR2 is YYEKEE (reference sequence). The CDR3 is CASSLSQGLDTEAFF. Here the CDR3 DNA reads TGTGCCAGCAGCTTAAGTCAGGGCCTCGACACTGAAGCTTTCTTT.

The chain links TRBV19 to TRBJ1-5; 7 positions agree with TRBD1. V trimming: 2 bases; J trimming: 7 bases; junction bases outside the gene matches: 8. Looked up from germline, CDR1 is LNHDA and CDR2 is SQIVND (reference sequence). The CDR3 sequence is 15 residues long. CDR3 sequence (DNA): TGTGCCAGTAGTATAAGTCAGGGGGTTTGGCAGCCCCAGCATTTT. This translates into CASSISQGVWQPQHF.

The rearrangement uses TRBV19 and TRBJ1-2, with D maybe TRBD1 (5 bases). Germline CDR1 is LNHDA and CDR2 is SQIVND (reference sequence). Trimming left V 6 bases short and J 5 bases short, with 10 bases between. The CDR3 is 12 residues long. The CDR3 reads CASRSGGYGYTF. The CDR3 DNA reads TGTGCCAGTAGGAGCGGGGGATATGGCTACACCTTC.

The chain couples TRBV19 to TRBJ2-5; tentatively, D is TRBD2 (6 bases). The CDR3 is made up of 15 amino acids. V lost 5 bases to trimming and J lost 1 base, with 14 bases between them. Germline V gene lookup returns CDR1 LNHDA and CDR2 SQIVND (reference sequence). In nucleotides, the CDR3 is TGTGCCAGTAGTGCTAGAGGGCGGGGCCAAGAGACCCAGTACTTC. Amino acids: CASSARGRGQETQYF.

This clone has a single count. The V call is TRBV9, the J call TRBJ2-3; D not resolved. Deletions cut 3 bases from V and 6 bases from J, with 11 bases between. The CDR3 has 13 residues. The germline gives CDR1 SGDLS, CDR2 YYNGEE. CDR3 residues: CASSAVTRDTQYF. CDR3 bases: TGTGCCAGCAGCGCGGTTACTCGGGATACGCAGTATTTT.

The genes are TRBV6-5 and TRBJ2-7; TRBD1 or TRBD2 may be the D gene (5 bases each). This CDR3 comprises 15 residues. Germline CDR1 is MNHEY and CDR2 is SVGAGI. The V end lost 0 bases, the J end lost 3 bases, and 12 bases lay between the germline ends. This CDR3 reads CASSYSGAQFYEQYF. CDR3 bases: TGTGCCAGCAGTTACTCCGGGGCACAGTTCTACGAGCAGTACTTC.

A note on this clone: In the same sample, other DNA sequences code for this CDR3. V is TRBV5-6 and J is TRBJ2-7; 7 bases match TRBD1. Germline CDR1 is SGHDT and CDR2 is YYEEEE. Germline trimming cut 0 bases from V and 1 base from J; bases unmatched to any gene: 1. The CDR3 is made up of 14 amino acids. The CDR3: CASSLGQGSYEQYF. The CDR3 DNA follows: TGTGCCAGCAGCTTGGGACAGGGTTCCTACGAGCAGTACTTC.

The chain links TRBV7-7 to TRBJ2-3; D possibly uses TRBD1 or TRBD2 (5 bases each). With 5 bases removed from V and 14 bases from J, the gap between germline ends came to 26 bases. Germline CDR1 SSHAT, CDR2 FNYEAQ (reference sequence). This CDR3 region has 15 residues. CDR3 sequence reads: CASSQNSPQGALLYF. For the CDR3, the DNA is TGTGCCAGCAGCCAAAACTCCCCTCAGGGAGCTTTATTGTATTTT.

The chain recombines TRBV10-3 with TRBJ2-4; 10 positions match TRBD1. Per the germline V gene, CDR1 is ENHRY and CDR2 is SYGVKD. CDR3 length: 14 residues. V dropped 4 bases and J dropped 8; count of bases not matched to a gene: 5. The CDR3 here is CAISGQGAGDIQYF. DNA of the CDR3: TGTGCCATCAGTGGACAGGGGGCTGGGGACATTCAGTACTTC.

The rearrangement uses TRBV2 and TRBJ2-7; the D is unclear. Germline V gene lookup returns CDR1 SNHLY and CDR2 FYNNEI. V was shortened by 8 bases and J by 7 bases, with 15 bases between the two germline ends. CDR3 length: 12 residues. The CDR3 sequence is CASVSDQTEQYF. The CDR3 nucleotides read TGTGCCAGCGTGAGCGACCAAACGGAGCAGTACTTC.

The gene calls are TRBV18 and TRBJ2-3; 15 positions agree with TRBD2. The CDR3 has 18 amino acids. Germline loops: CDR1 KGHSH, CDR2 LQKENI. Trimming at V came to 3 bases and at J to 1 base, leaving 5 bases not matched to a gene. CDR3 nucleotide sequence: TGTGCCAGCTCACCCCGGACTAGCGGGAGGGCAGGCACAGATACGCAGTATTTT. Its protein is CASSPRTSGRAGTDTQYF.